This section outlines one TCR beta chain sequence together with its context. As yet, its antigen is unknown. A multiplex PCR was run with 60 Vbeta primers and 13 Jbeta primers. TCRdb's copy holds only in-frame clones and misses some; the assay was immunoSEQ multiplex PCR. The sample contains approximately 190,000 clones, 82% of which appear only once. The entry originates in a study of cytomegalovirus exposure and HLA in healthy donors. Notes on the study in general: Donors were assumed by presence/absence analyses to have roughly uniform sequencing depth. According to the study, 160 or so TCR beta chains were cytomegalovirus-associated. In a later analysis, HLA-associated beta chains showed higher expansion and lower generation probabilities than comparable chains.

The receptor comes from a woman between 18 and 29 years old in good health and CMV-seronegative. Sequencing used PBMCs.

The CDR3 sequence is CASSIPGQVYEQYF. Here the CDR3 DNA reads TGTGCCAGTAGTATTCCGGGACAGGTCTACGAGCAGTACTTC. J is TRBJ2-7 and V is TRBV19; 8 nucleotides align to TRBD1. The trim removed 3 bases at V and 3 bases at J, leaving 4 bases unmatched. Germline loops: CDR1 LNHDA, CDR2 SQIVND (reference sequence). The CDR3 totals 14 residues.